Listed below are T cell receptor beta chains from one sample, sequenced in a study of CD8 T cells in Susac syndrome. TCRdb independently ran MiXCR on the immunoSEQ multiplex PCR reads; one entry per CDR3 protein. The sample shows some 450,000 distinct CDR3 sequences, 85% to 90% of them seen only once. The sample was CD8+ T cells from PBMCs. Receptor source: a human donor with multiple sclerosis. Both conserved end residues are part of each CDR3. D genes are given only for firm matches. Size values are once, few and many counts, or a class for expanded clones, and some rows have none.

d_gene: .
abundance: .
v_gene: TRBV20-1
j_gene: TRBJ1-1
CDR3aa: CSAREGGPGDTEAFF
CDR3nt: TGCAGTGCTAGAGAAGGGGGACCGGGTGACACTGAAGCTTTCTTT

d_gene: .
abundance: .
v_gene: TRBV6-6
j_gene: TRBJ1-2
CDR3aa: CASRTHYGYTF
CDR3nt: TGTGCCAGCAGAACTCACTATGGCTACACCTTC

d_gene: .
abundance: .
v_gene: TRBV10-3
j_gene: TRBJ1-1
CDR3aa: CAISDLDSGETEAFF
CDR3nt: TGTGCCATCAGTGATCTGGACAGCGGGGAGACTGAAGCTTTCTTT

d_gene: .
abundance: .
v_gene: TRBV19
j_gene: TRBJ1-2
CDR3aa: CASHEGYGYTF
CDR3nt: TGTGCCAGCCACGAAGGGTATGGCTACACCTTC

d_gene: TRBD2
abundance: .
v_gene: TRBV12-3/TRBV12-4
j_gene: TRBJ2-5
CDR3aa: CASSLAREGSETQYF
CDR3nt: TGTGCCAGCAGTTTAGCGAGGGAGGGGAGCGAGACCCAGTACTTC

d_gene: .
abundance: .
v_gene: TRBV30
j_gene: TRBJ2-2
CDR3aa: CAWSVRGVSWELFF
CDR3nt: TGTGCCTGGAGTGTAAGAGGTGTCTCTTGGGAGCTGTTTTTT

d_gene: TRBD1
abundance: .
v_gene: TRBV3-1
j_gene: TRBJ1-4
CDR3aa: CASSQTTGVDEKLFF
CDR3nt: TGTGCCAGCAGCCAAACGACAGGGGTTGACGAAAAACTGTTTTTT

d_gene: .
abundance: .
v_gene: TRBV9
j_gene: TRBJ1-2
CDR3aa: CASSVAPGSNYGYTF
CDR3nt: TGTGCCAGCAGCGTAGCTCCAGGGTCTAACTATGGCTACACCTTC

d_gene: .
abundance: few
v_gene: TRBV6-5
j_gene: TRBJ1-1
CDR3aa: CASSYSAPGGMNTEAFF
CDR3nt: TGTGCCAGCAGTTACTCGGCCCCCGGGGGAATGAACACTGAAGCTTTCTTT

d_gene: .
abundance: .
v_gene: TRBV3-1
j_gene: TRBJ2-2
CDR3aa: CASNPRDSNTGELFF
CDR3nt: TGTGCCAGCAACCCGCGGGACTCAAACACCGGGGAGCTGTTTTTT

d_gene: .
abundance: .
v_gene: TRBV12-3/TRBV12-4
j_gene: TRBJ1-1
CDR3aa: CASSSGATTEAFF
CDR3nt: TGTGCCAGCAGCTCCGGGGCCACCACTGAAGCTTTCTTT

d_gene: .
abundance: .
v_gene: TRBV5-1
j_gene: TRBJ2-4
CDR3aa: CASSSPPDLNIQYF
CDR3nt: TGCGCCAGCAGCTCCCCCCCGGATTTAAACATTCAGTACTTC

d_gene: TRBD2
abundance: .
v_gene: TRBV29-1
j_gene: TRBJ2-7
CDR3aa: CSASTSGDIYEQYF
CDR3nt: TGCAGCGCTTCGACTAGCGGGGATATTTACGAGCAGTACTTC

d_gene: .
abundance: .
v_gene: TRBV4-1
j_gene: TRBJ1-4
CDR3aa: CASSQVGGGTNEKLFF
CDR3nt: TGCGCCAGCAGCCAAGTCGGAGGGGGGACCAATGAAAAACTGTTTTTT

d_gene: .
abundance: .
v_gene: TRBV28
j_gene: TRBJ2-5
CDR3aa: CASSQEGGGETQYF
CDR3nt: TGTGCCAGCAGCCAAGAGGGGGGTGGAGAGACCCAGTACTTC

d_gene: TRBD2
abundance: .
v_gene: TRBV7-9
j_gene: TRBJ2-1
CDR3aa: CASSLAAGGYNEQFF
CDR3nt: TGTGCCAGCAGCTTAGCAGCGGGAGGGTACAATGAGCAGTTCTTC

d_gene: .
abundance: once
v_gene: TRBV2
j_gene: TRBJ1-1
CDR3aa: CASGGNLGGGNTEAFF
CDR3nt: TGTGCCAGCGGAGGAAATTTGGGGGGAGGGAACACTGAAGCTTTCTTT

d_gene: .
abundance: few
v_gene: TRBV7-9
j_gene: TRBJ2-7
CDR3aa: CASSLGSYPYEQYF
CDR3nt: TGTGCCAGCAGCTTAGGTAGCTACCCCTACGAGCAGTACTTC

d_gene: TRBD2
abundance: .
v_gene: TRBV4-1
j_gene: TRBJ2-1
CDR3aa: CASAEAGDSYNEQFF
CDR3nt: TGCGCCAGCGCAGAAGCGGGAGACTCCTACAATGAGCAGTTCTTC

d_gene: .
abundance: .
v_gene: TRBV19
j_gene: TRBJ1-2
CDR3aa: CASSRAALGGYTF
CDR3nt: TGTGCCAGTTCTCGGGCCGCCCTGGGAGGCTACACCTTC

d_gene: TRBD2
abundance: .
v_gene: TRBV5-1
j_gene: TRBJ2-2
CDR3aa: CASSSGLAGPNTGELFF
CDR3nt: TGCGCCAGCAGCTCGGGACTAGCGGGGCCGAACACCGGGGAGCTGTTTTTT

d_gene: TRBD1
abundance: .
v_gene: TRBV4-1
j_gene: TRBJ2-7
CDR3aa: CASSQPGQGGLQYF
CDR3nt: TGCGCCAGCAGCCAACCAGGACAGGGAGGATTGCAGTACTTC

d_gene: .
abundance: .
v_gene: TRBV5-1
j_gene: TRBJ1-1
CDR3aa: CASTPGTSELTEAFF
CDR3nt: TGCGCCAGCACGCCTGGGACCTCGGAGTTAACTGAAGCTTTCTTT

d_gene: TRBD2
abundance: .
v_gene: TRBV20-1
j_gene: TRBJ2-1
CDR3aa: CSARGSGTIYNEQFF
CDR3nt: TGCAGTGCTAGAGGGAGCGGGACGATCTACAATGAGCAGTTCTTC

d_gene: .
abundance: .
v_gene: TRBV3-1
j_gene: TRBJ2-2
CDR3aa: CASSGAGALHGELFF
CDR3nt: TGTGCCAGCAGCGGGGCGGGGGCCCTTCACGGGGAGCTGTTTTTT

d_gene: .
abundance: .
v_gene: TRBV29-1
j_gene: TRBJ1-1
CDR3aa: CSVRQGENPEAFF
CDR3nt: TGCAGCGTCCGCCAGGGCGAAAATCCTGAAGCTTTCTTT

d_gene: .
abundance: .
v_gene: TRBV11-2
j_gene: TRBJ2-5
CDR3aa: CASSPPREPEAQYF
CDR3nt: TGTGCCAGCAGCCCGCCCCGGGAGCCTGAGGCCCAGTACTTC

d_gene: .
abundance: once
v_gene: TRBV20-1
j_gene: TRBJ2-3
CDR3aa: CSARGEGTDTQYF
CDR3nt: TGCAGTGCTAGAGGGGAGGGCACAGATACGCAGTATTTT

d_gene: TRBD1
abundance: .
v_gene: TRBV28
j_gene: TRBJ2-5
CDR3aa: CASSPTGTGAETQYF
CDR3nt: TGTGCCAGCAGCCCGACCGGGACAGGGGCGGAGACCCAGTACTTC

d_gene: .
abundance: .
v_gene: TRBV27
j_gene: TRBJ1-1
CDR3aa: CASTSWGAAEAFF
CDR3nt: TGTGCCAGCACCTCGTGGGGAGCGGCTGAAGCTTTCTTT

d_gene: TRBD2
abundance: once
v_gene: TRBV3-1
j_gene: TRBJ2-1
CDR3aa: CASSQDISGRRSYNEQFF
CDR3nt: TGTGCCAGCAGCCAAGATATCAGCGGGAGGCGCTCCTACAATGAGCAGTTCTTC

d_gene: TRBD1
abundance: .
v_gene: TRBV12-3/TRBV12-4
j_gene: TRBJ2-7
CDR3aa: CASSFGVDRLHSFEQYF
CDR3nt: TGTGCCAGCAGTTTTGGGGTGGACAGGCTCCATTCCTTCGAGCAGTACTTC

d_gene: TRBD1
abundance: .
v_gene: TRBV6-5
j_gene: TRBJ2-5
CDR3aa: CASSYLGGVETQYF
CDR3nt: TGTGCCAGCAGTTACCTAGGGGGCGTAGAGACCCAGTACTTC

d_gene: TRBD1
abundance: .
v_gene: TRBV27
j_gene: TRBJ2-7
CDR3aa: CASGGQGRNEQYF
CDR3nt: TGTGCCAGCGGGGGACAGGGGAGGAACGAGCAGTACTTC

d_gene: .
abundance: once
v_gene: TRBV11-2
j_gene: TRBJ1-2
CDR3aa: CASSSGQPARYGYTF
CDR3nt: TGTGCCAGCAGCTCCGGACAGCCGGCGCGGTATGGCTACACCTTC

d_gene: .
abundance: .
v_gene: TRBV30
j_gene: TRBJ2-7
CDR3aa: CAWSDTSYEQYF
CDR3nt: TGTGCCTGGAGTGACACCTCCTACGAGCAGTACTTC

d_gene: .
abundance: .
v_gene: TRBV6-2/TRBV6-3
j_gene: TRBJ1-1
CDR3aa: CASTVQTNTEAFF
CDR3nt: TGTGCCAGCACTGTCCAGACGAACACTGAAGCTTTCTTT

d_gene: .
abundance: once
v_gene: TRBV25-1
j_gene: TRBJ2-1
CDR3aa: CASSGGTYNEQFF
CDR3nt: TGTGCCAGCAGTGGTGGGACTTACAATGAGCAGTTCTTC

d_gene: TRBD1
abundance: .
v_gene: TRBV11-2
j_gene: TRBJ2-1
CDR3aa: CASSLDFFDRAANEQFF
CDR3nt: TGTGCCAGCAGCTTAGACTTCTTCGACAGGGCGGCGAATGAGCAGTTCTTC